This TCR beta chain was sequenced in a study of sequential checkpoint blockade in melanoma. Study as a whole: After both sequences, patients received maintenance nivolumab.

Treatment here: randomized to nivolumab then ipilimumab (arm A) or the reverse (arm B). Live CD3+CD8+ CD19− CD56− cells were sorted from PBMCs. Sequencing used immunoSEQ multiplex PCR; TCRdb keeps in-frame clones, though not all of them. The sample contains about 29,000 clones, 70% to 80% of which appear only once. The sequencing here drew on CD8+ T cells sorted from blood (inferred from file names), taken from a patient given nivolumab and ipilimumab in sequence. This TCR derives from a human donor with melanoma.

The CDR3 nucleotides read TGTGCCAGCAGCCTAGGGGGACAGGGAAACTACTATGGCTACACCTTC. Translated, it gives CASSLGGQGNYYGYTF. The chain is built from TRBV5-4 and TRBJ1-2, with TRBD1 matching over 9 bases. The germline CDR1 and CDR2 sequences are SGHNT and YYREEE (reference sequence). The CDR3 is 16 amino acids. Trimming cost V 4 bases and J 3 bases; bases outside gene matches: 10.